The TCR beta chain under discussion was sequenced for a study of blood T cell repertoires in COVID-19 (dated by TCRdb to 2020 to 2022). With regard to the full study: Samples from collaborators originated in the United States, Italy and Spain and spanned both the acute and convalescent phases of COVID-19. The prospective study material was composed of cDNA or gDNA derived from T cells, B-cell-depleted T cells, or PBMCs. The dataset comprised deeply sampled blood TCRbeta repertoires from subjects exposed to, actively infected with, or recovered from COVID-19. The repertoires were released in a freely available public database intended as a resource for research on the immune response to SARS-CoV-2. The samples were drawn from two sources: the first 160 participants of the ongoing ImmuneRACE study, and over 1,000 subjects contributed by 6 global collaborators. A de-identified subject ID, COVID-19 status, age in years and sex were almost always included in the sample metadata. Where available, HLA class I and class II types were taken from metadata supplied by the sample provider and were not determined by assay-based typing.

Whole blood was collected in K2EDTA tubes by collaborating institutions according to the institutions' own protocols. For TCRbeta analysis, collaborators shipped samples in one of three forms: frozen whole blood, isolated PBMCs, or DNA extracted from either of those sample types. The immunoSEQ Assay, a bias-controlled multiplex PCR, was used to amplify TCRbeta CDR3 regions from genomic DNA. On the authors' methods: Within the assay, amplification of reference gene primers was used to estimate how many nucleated cells each sample contained. To quantify the absolute abundance of each unique TCRbeta CDR3 rearrangement, sequence reads were collapsed and filtered. For each sample, productive Simpson clonality was calculated as the square root of Simpson's diversity index over productive rearrangements. TCRdb's version of the immuneACCESS table is confined to in-frame rearrangements and falls short of the full clone set. An unresolved V gene accounts for under half of the shortfall where checked; the remainder is of unknown origin. The V and J calls and clone size come from that table; D and trimming were worked out from the DNA. The sample includes some 40,000 clones, with roughly 84% observed a single time. Of the sample, roughly 15% is held by the ten largest clones.

This clone showed up just once. Its antigen remains undetermined. No much larger clone exists at a distance of one base, and base qualities are not known. On the study overall, not on this receptor specifically: The quantity of clinical and demographic metadata differed by source and by participant and was supplied without curation.

Measured from the cysteine to the phenylalanine, the CDR3 is 13 residues long. Kept here is only the CDR3 DNA, which spans 39 bases and is read in frame from base 1. The junction shows trimming of 5 bases on V and 6 bases on J, and the gene matches do not reach 7 bases of it. The receptor comes from a man aged 45-65 years with active or convalescent COVID-19. The sequence joins TRBV12-3 or TRBV12-4 to TRBJ2-7, with 7 bases matching TRBD1. The sequenced sample consisted of peripheral blood. The DNA reads as follows: TGTGCCAGCAGTCCGGGACAGATTGGCGAGCAGTACTTC. Its coded protein is CASSPGQIGEQYF.